Following are 6 T cell receptor beta chains from one sample sequenced in a study of blood T cell repertoires in COVID-19. Produced via immunoSEQ multiplex PCR; TCRdb's table is partial and in-frame only. The data contain 220,000 or so clones, 70% to 90% of them singletons. Sequenced input: peripheral blood. All receptors derive from a woman aged 45 to 65 with COVID-19, enrolled during active disease.

The chain uses TRBV5-1 and TRBJ2-3, with 7 bases matching TRBD2. Germline CDR1 is SGHRS and CDR2 is YFSETQ. This CDR3 spans 16 amino acids. Losses at the gene ends were 4 bases for V and 4 bases for J; bases not matched to a gene: 12. CDR3 nucleotide sequence: TGCGCCAGCAGCCCTCTCAACGGGGGGAGGGCAGATACGCAGTATTTT. Protein sequence: CASSPLNGGRADTQYF.

The chain has TRBV5-4 and TRBJ2-3, with TRBD2 identical over 9 bases. Trimming at V came to 4 bases and at J to 6 bases, leaving 9 bases not matched to a gene. CDR3 length: 15 residues. The germline gives CDR1 SGHNT, CDR2 YYREEE (reference sequence). Here the CDR3 reads CASSQLGGGADTQYF. Here the CDR3 DNA reads TGTGCCAGCAGCCAATTGGGCGGGGGGGCGGATACGCAGTATTTT.

Here the CDR3 reads CASREGTGGIYEQYV. CDR3 sequence (DNA): TGTGCCAGCAGGGAGGGGACAGGGGGAATCTACGAGCAGTACGTC. This chain links TRBV6-5 with TRBJ2-7; 11 bases align to TRBD1. From germline, CDR1 is MNHEY and CDR2 SVGAGI. There are 15 residues in the CDR3. J was trimmed by 3 bases and V by 6 bases; bases with no gene match: 7.

The chain combines TRBV29-1 with TRBJ1-3; D uncertain. Germline CDR1 is SQVTM and CDR2 is ANQGSEA. CDR3 length: 13 residues. V lost 8 bases, J lost 0 bases, and 11 bases lay in between. This CDR3 is CSFQAISGNTIYF. The CDR3 nucleotides are TGCAGCTTCCAGGCCATCTCTGGAAACACCATATATTTT.

The count of this clone is one. The chain carries TRBV19 and TRBJ1-1, with no clear D. CDR1 is LNHDA, CDR2 SQIVND, per germline (reference sequence). The V end was cut by 10 bases, the J end by 3 bases, with 15 bases between. CDR3 length: 13 amino acids. The CDR3, as DNA: TGTGCCACCCAGACGGGAGCGGACACTGAAGCTTTCTTT. The encoded protein is CATQTGADTEAFF.

The rearrangement links TRBV5-1 to TRBJ2-1, with 7 bases matching TRBD1. With V trimmed by 0 bases and J by 7 bases, 4 bases remained unmatched. The CDR3 is 14 amino acids. Germline CDR1 and CDR2: SGHRS and YFSETQ. For the CDR3, the DNA is TGCGCCAGCAGCTTGGTCACAGGGGTTAATGAGCAGTTCTTC. Translating gives CASSLVTGVNEQFF.